This T cell receptor (beta chain) was recorded in a study of blood T cell repertoires in COVID-19. The overall study: Spain, Italy and the United States supplied samples that represented acute and convalescent COVID-19. T cells, B-cell-depleted T cells, or PBMCs provided the cDNA or gDNA that served as material.

Measured with immunoSEQ multiplex PCR; TCRdb has only the in-frame clones, and not every one. The sample carries about 170,000 clones, 70% to 90% recorded once. Germline CDR1 is MNHEY and CDR2 is SMNVEV (reference sequence). This CDR3 region has 16 residues. V dropped 7 bases and J dropped 0 bases, with 16 bases sitting between them. Sequencing input: peripheral blood. This chain uses TRBV27 with TRBJ1-5, with D uncertain. This TCR was sampled from a man between 60 and 75 years old who had recovered from COVID-19. CDR3 DNA: TGTGCCAGCATTACCCCCACACCGAATAGCAATCAGCCCCAGCATTTT. This encodes CASITPTPNSNQPQHF.